This T cell receptor (beta chain) appears in the sequencing data of a study of blood T cell repertoires in COVID-19. Study at large: From the United States, Italy and Spain came samples of acute and convalescent COVID-19. PBMCs, B-cell-depleted T cells, or T cells were the source of the cDNA or gDNA that made up the material.

Seattle-derived patients entered the study during active infection and were followed longitudinally. Per the study methods: Reference gene primer amplification gave estimated nucleated cell counts. TCRdb's copy holds only in-frame clones and misses some; the assay was immunoSEQ multiplex PCR. V and J calls and clone size come straight from that table; D and trimming were deduced from the DNA. This table has about 170,000 clones, roughly four fifths appearing once. The CDR3 extends over 15 amino acids. CDR1 is LGHNA, CDR2 YNFKEQ, per germline. V lost 1 base and J lost 0, with 9 bases in between. Material: peripheral blood. The receptor's source is a woman older than 75 with COVID-19, enrolled during active disease. The chain couples TRBV4-2 to TRBJ1-1; the D is unclear. The CDR3 sequence is CASSQVPEMNTEAFF. The CDR3 nucleotides are TGTGCCAGCAGCCAAGTGCCGGAGATGAACACTGAAGCTTTCTTT.